The next 11 T cell receptor beta chains were all read from a single sample in a study of blood T cell repertoires in COVID-19. The data were produced by immunoSEQ multiplex PCR, yet TCRdb's version contains in-frame clones alone and is incomplete. This sample has 250,000 to 350,000 clones; over 85% occur once, and the top ten carry roughly 2.8%. Sequenced sample: PBMCs or T cells enriched from blood (not recorded which). The receptors shown here come from a woman between 45 and 60 years old who had been exposed to COVID-19.

The genes are TRBV29-1 and TRBJ1-1; possible D gene TRBD1, 5 bases. The CDR3 is 15 amino acids. Per the germline V gene, CDR1 is SQVTM and CDR2 is ANQGSEA. Between the trimmed V and J ends, which lost 6 bases and 3 bases, there was a span of 20 bases. The CDR3 DNA is TGCAGCGTGGCAAATTCCCCACGGGGGGACACTGAAGCTTTCTTT. Residues: CSVANSPRGDTEAFF.

This clone came up once. This rearrangement joins TRBV28 to TRBJ2-7; a possible D gene is TRBD1 (6 bases). CDR3 size: 12 residues. CDR1 and CDR2 from the germline V gene are MDHEN and SYDVKM. V was trimmed by 6 bases and J by 7 bases, leaving 13 bases between them. As DNA, the CDR3 is TGTGCCAGCAGCCGATTAAGGGGGGAGCAGTACTTC. Translation: CASSRLRGEQYF.

The V call is TRBV2, the J call TRBJ2-3; 7 nucleotides align to TRBD2. Trimming took 1 base from V and 0 from J; bases not matched to a gene: 4. Germline V gives CDR1 SNHLY, CDR2 FYNNEI. This CDR3 spans 16 amino acids. The DNA for the CDR3 is TGTGCCAGCAGTGAAGGGCTAGCGGAGAGCACAGATACGCAGTATTTT. As protein: CASSEGLAESTDTQYF.

The chain uses TRBV15 and TRBJ1-2; TRBD1 might be the D (5 bases). Deletions cut 3 bases from V and 0 bases from J, with 20 bases between. The CDR3 totals 18 residues. The V gene's germline CDR1 is LNHNV and CDR2 YYDKDF (reference sequence). In DNA form, the CDR3 reads TGTGCCACCAGCAGTATAGACAGTGTAACAGATTCTAACTATGGCTACACCTTC. Translating it yields CATSSIDSVTDSNYGYTF.

This CDR3 is CASSPRTGITEAFF. CDR3 DNA sequence: TGTGCCAGCAGCCCCCGGACAGGGATCACTGAAGCTTTCTTT. The genes are TRBV11-2 and TRBJ1-1, with 8 positions matching TRBD1. The CDR3 length is 14 residues. CDR1 and CDR2 (germline): SGHAT, FQNNGV. Losses at the gene ends were 5 bases for V and 4 bases for J; bases not matched to a gene: 6.

This rearrangement joins TRBV24-1 to TRBJ1-2; no clear D. Germline CDR1 reads KGHDR; CDR2 reads SFDVKD. The CDR3 is 14 amino acids. The ends were cut back, 2 bases at V and 3 bases at J, with 9 bases in the middle. CDR3 amino acids: CATSDSLADYGYTF. The DNA for the CDR3 is TGTGCCACCAGTGATTCCCTGGCAGACTATGGCTACACCTTC.

The chain has TRBV11-3 and TRBJ2-5, with TRBD1 matching 9 bases. CDR3 length equals 14 residues. The germline V gene has CDR1 SGHNT and CDR2 YENEEA. J was trimmed by 4 bases and V by 5 bases; bases with no gene match: 5. CDR3 nucleotide sequence: TGTGCCAGCAGCACAGGGGGCGGGTTAGAGACCCAGTACTTC. Translating it yields CASSTGGGLETQYF.

The CDR3 nucleotides are TGCGCCAGCAGCACATTAGGGGGGGACAATGAGCAGTTCTTC. Translating it yields CASSTLGGDNEQFF. The chain recombines TRBV5-1 with TRBJ2-1, with D perhaps TRBD2 (7 bases). This CDR3 spans 14 amino acids. Germline loops: CDR1 SGHRS, CDR2 YFSETQ. Trimming took 4 bases from V and 5 from J, leaving 13 bases between them.

The V call is TRBV5-1, the J call TRBJ2-7; 11 bases agree with TRBD2. There are 16 residues in the CDR3. Germline trimming cut 4 bases from V and 2 bases from J; bases unmatched to any gene: 8. The germline CDR1 and CDR2 sequences are SGHRS and YFSETQ. In DNA, the CDR3 is TGCGCCAGCAGCGAGCGACTAGCGGGGCCTGCCTACGAGCAGTACTTC. Translating it yields CASSERLAGPAYEQYF.

The chain is built from TRBV7-9 and TRBJ2-7, with 10 bases identical to TRBD1. V was clipped by 5 bases and J by 1 base; unmatched bases: 2. This CDR3 has 14 amino acids. Germline-derived CDR1 and CDR2 are SEHNR and FQNEAQ (reference sequence). CDR3 residues: CASSGTGVSYEQYF. The DNA of the CDR3 is TGTGCCAGCAGCGGGACAGGGGTTTCCTACGAGCAGTACTTC. The full variable domain, its missing parts supplied by reference TRBV7-9 and TRBJ2-7, is DTGVSQNPRHKITKRGQNVTFRCDPISEHNRLYWYRQTLGQGPEFLTYFQNEAQLEKSRLLSDRFSAERPKGSFSTLEIQRTEQGDSAMYLCASSGTGVSYEQYFGPGTRLTVT.

The genes are TRBV2 and TRBJ1-3, with a tentative D call TRBD1 (6 bases). The V gene's germline CDR1 is SNHLY and CDR2 FYNNEI. The CDR3 runs to 13 residues. The ends were cut back, 8 bases at V and 3 bases at J, with 11 bases in the middle. In DNA, the CDR3 is TGTGCCAGCCATGACAGGATTGGAAACACCATATATTTT. Translated, it gives CASHDRIGNTIYF.